This T cell receptor (beta chain) comes out of a study of OX40 agonist ivuxolimab in advanced cancers. Looking at the study overall: Patients receiving dose escalation had hepatocellular carcinoma, melanoma, renal cell or head and neck cancer. Whole-study results and caveats: With doses of 0.1 to 3.0 mg/kg, CD4+ and CD8+ blood T cells had undergone clonal expansion by week 6. The authors also found low normalized T-cell clonal expansion in some nonresponders.

V was pared by 7 bases and J by 1 base, with 16 bases between. The CDR3 has 15 amino acids. Germline CDR1 is SEHNR and CDR2 is FQNEAQ (reference sequence). This clone was found once. Its antigen is unidentified. Some clones are missing from TCRdb's copy, which holds only in-frame ones; the method was immunoSEQ multiplex PCR. The sample consists of several thousand clones, about nine tenths of them appearing once. V is TRBV7-9 and J is TRBJ1-2, with D unresolved. This sample comprised CD4+ or CD8+ T cells sorted from blood, obtained in a trial of the OX40 agonist ivuxolimab. The clonotype originates from an adult with an advanced solid tumor such as melanoma, head and neck, liver or kidney cancer. The CDR3 DNA reads as TGTGCCAGCACCGATCCGGACGACTTTAACTATGGCTACACCTTC. Amino acids: CASTDPDDFNYGYTF.